What follows are 23 T cell receptor beta chains derived from one specimen sequenced in a study of radiotherapy plus CTLA-4 blockade in lung cancer (dated by TCRdb to the late 2010s). Libraries were constructed by the immunoSEQ multiplex PCR assay. In TCRdb, the immuneACCESS table is reduced to in-frame sequences with V and J assigned. These tables do not hold every clone; where another copy was compared, an unresolved V gene accounts for under half, and the others remain unexplained. The sample data list around 59,000 clones, and approximately 68% of these were observed just once. The ten largest clones add up to roughly 8% of the sample. Sequenced material: peripheral blood, taken from a patient treated with radiotherapy plus ipilimumab. The receptor source for this set is a human donor with non-small cell lung cancer whose response to radiotherapy plus ipilimumab could not be evaluated.

The chain has TRBV9 and TRBJ1-2; D is unresolved. V shed 4 bases and J shed 4 bases, with 14 bases lying between them. CDR1 is SGDLS and CDR2 is YYNGEE in the germline V gene. The CDR3 is 14 residues long. The CDR3 loop reads CASSPQNEGYGYTF. As DNA, the CDR3 is TGTGCCAGCAGCCCCCAGAACGAGGGCTATGGCTACACCTTC.

The chain uses TRBV2 and TRBJ1-2, with TRBD1 matching over 8 bases. The V segment lost 2 bases and the J segment 3 bases; nucleotides outside the gene matches: 8. Germline V lookup: CDR1 SNHLY, CDR2 FYNNEI. This CDR3 is built from 16 residues. This CDR3 reads CASSEPYQGADYGYTF. CDR3 in DNA: TGTGCCAGCAGTGAACCTTATCAGGGGGCGGACTATGGCTACACCTTC.

This clone was recorded a few times. This sequence joins TRBV5-8 and TRBJ2-7, with a weak D call TRBD1 (7 bases). The CDR3 consists of 15 residues. Between the trimmed V and J ends, which lost 0 bases and 5 bases, there was a span of 15 bases. Per the germline V gene, CDR1 is SGHTS and CDR2 is YDEGEE. The CDR3 region is CASSLGTGRGDEQYF. The CDR3 region has the DNA TGTGCCAGCAGCTTGGGGACAGGCCGCGGGGACGAGCAGTACTTC.

The gene calls are TRBV7-6 and TRBJ2-1, with a possible D match to TRBD1 (6 bases). The CDR3 is made up of 14 amino acids. V was clipped by 6 bases and J by 10 bases, with 19 bases between them. The germline CDR1 and CDR2 sequences are SGHVS and FNYEAQ. CDR3 protein: CASSPVVGAREQFF. As DNA, the CDR3 is TGTGCCAGCAGTCCAGTTGTGGGGGCACGGGAGCAGTTCTTC.

The V call is TRBV19, the J call TRBJ2-3; 7 bases fit TRBD2. The CDR3 is 13 residues long. V dropped 10 bases and J dropped 1; count of bases not matched to a gene: 5. Germline-derived CDR1 and CDR2 are LNHDA and SQIVND (reference sequence). This CDR3 is CATSGMGTDTQYF. The CDR3 DNA reads as TGTGCCACAAGCGGGATGGGCACAGATACGCAGTATTTT.

V and J are TRBV2 and TRBJ1-4, with 9 bases aligning to TRBD1. CDR3 length: 17 amino acids. Trimming at V came to 3 bases and at J to 9 bases, leaving 14 bases not matched to a gene. From germline, CDR1 is SNHLY and CDR2 FYNNEI. The CDR3 sequence is CASSDPQGARVDKKLFF. CDR3 in DNA: TGTGCCAGCAGTGACCCACAGGGGGCGCGTGTAGATAAAAAACTGTTTTTT.

The chain employs TRBV6-1 and TRBJ2-1, with D perhaps TRBD1 (6 bases). This CDR3 is 15 amino acids long. V was clipped by 6 bases and J by 7 bases, with 19 bases between them. The V gene's germline CDR1 is MNHNS and CDR2 SASEGT. DNA of the CDR3: TGTGCCAGCAGCGACCCAAATGGGGGCGTGAATGAGCAGTTCTTC. Translating gives CASSDPNGGVNEQFF.

The chain carries TRBV27 and TRBJ2-5; the D is unclear. This CDR3 contains 11 residues. The germline CDR1 and CDR2 sequences are MNHEY and SMNVEV (reference sequence). V dropped 6 bases and J dropped 4 bases, with 6 bases sitting between them. The CDR3 DNA reads as TGTGCCAGCAGCCACGGAGAGACCCAGTACTTC. Translating it yields CASSHGETQYF.

The chain has TRBV5-6 and TRBJ1-2; 10 positions agree with TRBD1. Germline V lookup: CDR1 SGHDT, CDR2 YYEEEE. V lost 3 bases, J lost 7 bases, and 12 bases stayed unmatched. This CDR3 is built from 16 residues. The CDR3 nucleotides read TGTGCCAGCAGCTCAGGACAGGGGGAGGATGATGGTGGCTACACCTTC. Translated, it gives CASSSGQGEDDGGYTF.

The chain combines TRBV19 with TRBJ1-5, with 9 bases lining up with TRBD1. V gave up 3 bases and J gave up 7 bases; unmatched junction bases: 7. The CDR3 is made up of 15 amino acids. Germline CDR1 and CDR2: LNHDA and SQIVND (reference sequence). As DNA, the CDR3 is TGTGCCAGTAGTATCCGGAGACAGGGGGACCAGCCCCAGCATTTT. This translates into CASSIRRQGDQPQHF.

The V gene is TRBV5-1, the J gene TRBJ2-3; TRBD1 matches 8 bases. V shed 4 bases and J 2 bases; nucleotides not matched to a gene: 6. This CDR3 comprises 15 residues. In germline, CDR1 is SGHRS, CDR2 YFSETQ. Written as DNA, the CDR3 is TGCGCCAGCAGCCCTGACAGGGGCGTCACAGATACGCAGTATTTT. Translation gives CASSPDRGVTDTQYF.

The DNA for the CDR3 is TGTGCCAGCAGTAATGACAGGGAATCCACTGAAGCTTTCTTT. Encoded protein: CASSNDRESTEAFF. This chain links TRBV6-6 with TRBJ1-1; the match to TRBD1 covers 7 bases. The CDR3 runs 14 residues. J lost 4 bases, V lost 5 bases, and 7 bases had no gene match. The germline V gene has CDR1 MNHNY and CDR2 SVGAGI (reference sequence).

The chain recombines TRBV5-4 with TRBJ2-7; tentative D call: TRBD1 (6 bases). V lost 4 bases and J 2 bases, leaving 19 bases between the germline ends. CDR1 and CDR2 from the germline V gene are SGHNT and YYREEE (reference sequence). CDR3 length equals 16 residues. The CDR3 bases are TGTGCCAGCAGCATCAGACAGGCTATGCCAGCCTACGAGCAGTACTTC. Translated: CASSIRQAMPAYEQYF. The full variable domain, with the rest looked up from reference TRBV5-4 and TRBJ2-7, is ETGVTQSPTHLIKTRGQQVTLRCSSQSGHNTVSWYQQALGQGPQFIFQYYREEENGRGNFPPRFSGLQFPNYSSELNVNALELDDSALYLCASSIRQAMPAYEQYFGPGTRLTVT.

The J gene is TRBJ1-5, the V gene TRBV2, with D tentatively TRBD1 (5 bases). Trimming cost V 5 bases and J 0 bases, with 8 bases left between them. The germline gives CDR1 SNHLY, CDR2 FYNNEI. This CDR3 comprises 14 residues. The CDR3 nucleotides are TGTGCCAGCAGTACAGGTATTAGCAATCAGCCCCAGCATTTT. The encoded protein is CASSTGISNQPQHF.

As DNA, the CDR3 is TGTGCCAGCAGCCCAACAGGGTTCGAGCAGTACTTC. This gives the protein CASSPTGFEQYF. V usage is TRBV5-5 and J usage is TRBJ2-7, with D possibly TRBD1 on 6 matching bases. Germline assignment: CDR1 SGHKS and CDR2 YYEKEE (reference sequence). The CDR3 loop spans 12 amino acids. The V gene lost 4 bases and the J gene lost 6 bases, with 11 bases spanning the gap.

The rearrangement joins TRBV7-2 to TRBJ2-7; 7 bases line up with TRBD1. This CDR3 has 15 residues. V shed 5 bases and J 3 bases; nucleotides not matched to a gene: 10. Per germline, CDR1 SGHTA and CDR2 FQGNSA. CDR3 DNA: TGTGCCAGCAGCCCAACAGGGGCGGGCAACTACGAGCAGTACTTC. It translates to CASSPTGAGNYEQYF. Filled out from reference TRBV7-2 and TRBJ2-7, the complete variable domain reads GAGVSQSPSNKVTEKGKDVELRCDPISGHTALYWYRQSLGQGLEFLIYFQGNSAPDKSGLPSDRFSAERTGGSVSTLTIQRTQQEDSAVYLCASSPTGAGNYEQYFGPGTRLTVT.

The gene calls are TRBV5-6 and TRBJ2-1; no definite D call. V gave up 2 bases and J gave up 0 bases, with 9 bases separating them. The length of the CDR3 is 15 residues. Germline CDR1 SGHDT, CDR2 YYEEEE. The CDR3 here is CASSFGSRSYNEQFF. The CDR3 DNA follows: TGTGCCAGCAGCTTCGGTAGCCGCTCCTACAATGAGCAGTTCTTC.

This chain links TRBV20-1 with TRBJ2-7; perhaps TRBD1 as D (5 bases). CDR1 DFQATT and CDR2 SNEGSKA come from the germline V gene (reference sequence). The CDR3 is made up of 11 amino acids. The V and J ends lost 5 bases and 4 bases respectively, with 9 bases between them. CDR3 nucleotides: TGCAGTGCTCAAGGGGATTACGAGCAGTACTTC. Protein sequence: CSAQGDYEQYF.

This chain connects TRBV6-4 to TRBJ2-7, with 8 bases lining up with TRBD1. Losses at the gene ends were 6 bases for V and 5 bases for J; bases not matched to a gene: 9. The CDR3 is 14 residues long. From germline, CDR1 is MRHNA and CDR2 SNTAGT. CDR3 nucleotide sequence: TGTGCCAGCAGCCAGGACAGGGAGGTCCACGAGCAGTACTTC. Protein product: CASSQDREVHEQYF.

The V gene is TRBV4-1, the J gene TRBJ2-5, with 10 nucleotides matching TRBD2. This CDR3 comprises 15 residues. The germline gives CDR1 MGHRA, CDR2 YSYEKL. Trimming cost V 1 base and J 9 bases; bases outside gene matches: 8. In DNA, the CDR3 is TGCGCCAGCAGCCAAGGACTAGCGGGTCTTGTGGCCCAGTACTTC. Translated: CASSQGLAGLVAQYF.

The chain has TRBV21-1 and TRBJ2-7; TRBD1, the D gene given by the table, was not confirmed from the DNA. TRBV21-1 is a pseudogene locus. The CDR3 is 16 amino acids. This CDR3 is CASSSHSRQGSYEQYF. CDR3 sequence (DNA): TGTGCCAGCAGCTCCCACTCCCGACAGGGGTCCTACGAGCAGTACTTC.

DNA for the CDR3: TGTGCCAGCAGTTTATTGGGGACTAAAATGGGCTCTGGGGCCAACGTCCTGACTTTC. It is translated as CASSLLGTKMGSGANVLTF. The chain couples TRBV27 to TRBJ2-6; 7 bases are shared with TRBD2. The CDR3 totals 19 residues. Trimming at V came to 1 base and at J to 0 bases, leaving 9 bases not matched to a gene. Germline CDR1 reads MNHEY; CDR2 reads SMNVEV (reference sequence). Full variable domain (missing parts from reference TRBV27 and TRBJ2-6): EAQVTQNPRYLITVTGKKLTVTCSQNMNHEYMSWYRQDPGLGLRQIYYSMNVEVTDKGDVPEGYKVSRKEKRNFPLILESPSPNQTSLYFCASSLLGTKMGSGANVLTFGAGSRLTVL.

This chain uses TRBV9 with TRBJ1-2; the D is unclear. The V gene lost 3 bases and the J gene lost 6 bases, with 18 bases spanning the gap. Germline lookup yields CDR1 SGDLS and CDR2 YYNGEE. The CDR3 is made up of 15 amino acids. CDR3 region: CASSAGDSAMDGYTF. DNA for the CDR3: TGTGCCAGCAGCGCGGGAGATTCGGCAATGGATGGCTACACCTTC.